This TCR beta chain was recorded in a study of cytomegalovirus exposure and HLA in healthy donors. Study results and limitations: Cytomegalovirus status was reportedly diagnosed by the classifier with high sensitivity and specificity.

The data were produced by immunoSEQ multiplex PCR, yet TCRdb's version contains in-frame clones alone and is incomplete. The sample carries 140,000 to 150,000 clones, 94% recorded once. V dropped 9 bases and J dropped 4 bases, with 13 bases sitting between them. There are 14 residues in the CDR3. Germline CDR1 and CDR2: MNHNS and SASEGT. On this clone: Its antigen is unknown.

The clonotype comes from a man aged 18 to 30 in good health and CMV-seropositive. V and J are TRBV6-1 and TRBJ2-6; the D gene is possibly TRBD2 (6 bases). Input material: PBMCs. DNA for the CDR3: TGTGCCAGTAGCCCGGGGAGGGGGGCCAACGTCCTGACTTTC. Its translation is CASSPGRGANVLTF.